This T cell receptor beta chain originates from a study of blood T cell repertoires in COVID-19 (dated by TCRdb to 2018 to 2021). About the full investigation: Samples from collaborators originated in the United States, Italy and Spain and spanned both the acute and convalescent phases of COVID-19. The repertoires were released in a freely available public database meant as a resource for research on the immune response to SARS-CoV-2. The dataset comprised deeply sampled blood TCRbeta repertoires from subjects exposed to, actively infected with, or recovered from COVID-19. Where available, HLA class I and class II types were taken from metadata supplied by the sample provider and were not determined by assay-based typing. The material from the prospective study consisted of cDNA or gDNA derived from T cells, B-cell-depleted T cells, or PBMCs. The sample metadata nearly always contained a de-identified subject ID, COVID-19 status, age in years and sex. The samples were drawn from the first 160 participants of the ongoing ImmuneRACE study and from over a thousand subjects provided by 6 global collaborators. Overall results and qualifications from the work: The amount of clinical and demographic metadata varied by source and participant and was provided uncurated.

Collaborating institutions collected whole blood in K2EDTA tubes following their own protocols. For TCRbeta analysis, collaborators shipped samples in one of three forms: frozen whole blood, isolated PBMCs, or DNA extracted from either of those sample types. Remarks on this clone: Its cognate antigen has yet to be identified. No much larger clone is present one base from it, and per-base qualities are unavailable.

TCRbeta CDR3 regions were amplified from genomic DNA using the immunoSEQ Assay, a bias-controlled multiplex PCR. As for the authors' bioinformatics: Nucleated cell counts per sample were estimated from amplification of reference gene primers within the assay. Sequence reads were collapsed and filtered to measure the absolute abundance of every unique TCRbeta CDR3 rearrangement. Productive Simpson clonality was computed per sample as the square root of Simpson's diversity index over productive rearrangements. TCRdb obtained this table from immuneACCESS and retained in-frame rearrangements with V and J assigned. These tables miss some clones; where compared with another copy, unresolved V genes account for less than half of the shortfall, and the remainder is unexplained. That table is the source of V, J and clone size, and D and trimming were worked out from the DNA. For this sample there are 35,000 to 45,000 clones; approximately 84% appear just once. About 12% of the sample is taken by the ten largest.

Sequenced input: peripheral blood. This receptor was obtained from a woman in her seventies in a cohort sampled during active COVID-19.

CDR3 sequence: CASSDGSGANVLTF. At the DNA level, the sequence is TGCGCCAGCAGTGACGGCTCTGGGGCCAACGTCCTGACTTTC. The sequence joins TRBV10-1 to TRBJ2-6, with the D gene call left open. Cut back by 3 bases and 0 bases, the V and J ends lie 3 bases apart. The germline V gene (reference sequence) provides CDR1 WNHNN and CDR2 SYGVQD. Spanning cysteine to phenylalanine, the CDR3 consists of 14 amino acids. Here the CDR3 DNA is all that survives: 42 bases in frame from base 1.